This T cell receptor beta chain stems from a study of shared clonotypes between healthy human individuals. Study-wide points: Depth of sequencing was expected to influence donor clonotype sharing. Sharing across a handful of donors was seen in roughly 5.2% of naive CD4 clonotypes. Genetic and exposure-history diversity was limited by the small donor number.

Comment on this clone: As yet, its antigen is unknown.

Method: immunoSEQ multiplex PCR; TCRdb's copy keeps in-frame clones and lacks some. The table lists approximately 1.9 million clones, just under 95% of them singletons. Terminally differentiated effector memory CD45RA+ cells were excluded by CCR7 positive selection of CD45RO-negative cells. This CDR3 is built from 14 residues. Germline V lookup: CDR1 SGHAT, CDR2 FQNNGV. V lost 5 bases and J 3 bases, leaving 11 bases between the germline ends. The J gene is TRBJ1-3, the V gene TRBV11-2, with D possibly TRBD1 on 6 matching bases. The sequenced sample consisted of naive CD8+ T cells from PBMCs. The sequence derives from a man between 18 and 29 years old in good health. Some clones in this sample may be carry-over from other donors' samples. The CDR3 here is CASSETGYGNTIYF. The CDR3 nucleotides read TGTGCCAGCAGCGAGACAGGTTATGGAAACACCATATATTTT.